This T cell receptor beta chain was found in a study of blood T cell repertoires in COVID-19. Study in general: Whether acute or convalescent, the COVID-19 samples came from the United States, Italy and Spain. T cells, B-cell-depleted T cells, or PBMCs provided the cDNA or gDNA that served as material.

Original processing notes: Amplification with reference gene primers provided the estimates of nucleated cell counts. Assay used: immunoSEQ multiplex PCR; TCRdb lists only in-frame clones, some missing. V and J calls plus clone size are reproduced from that table; the DNA served to infer D and trimming. The sample lists over 200,000 clones, 75% to 90% seen once, with roughly 6% in the top ten. The origin of this receptor is a man aged 60 to 75 who had recovered from COVID-19. Sequenced material: peripheral blood.

CDR3 in amino acids: CASSSGTSGQTQYF. The CDR3 DNA sequence: TGCGCCAGCAGCTCCGGGACTAGCGGTCAAACGCAGTATTTT. V and J are TRBV5-1 and TRBJ2-3; 11 positions agree with TRBD2. The CDR3 has 14 amino acids. CDR1 and CDR2 from the germline V gene are SGHRS and YFSETQ. Germline trimming cut 3 bases from V and 9 bases from J; bases unmatched to any gene: 6. The full variable domain, in which reference TRBV5-1 and TRBJ2-3 provide the parts outside the CDR3, is KAGVTQTPRYLIKTRGQQVTLSCSPISGHRSVSWYQQTPGQGLQFLFEYFSETQRNKGNFPGRFSGRQFSNSRSEMNVSTLELGDSALYLCASSSGTSGQTQYFGPGTRLTVL.